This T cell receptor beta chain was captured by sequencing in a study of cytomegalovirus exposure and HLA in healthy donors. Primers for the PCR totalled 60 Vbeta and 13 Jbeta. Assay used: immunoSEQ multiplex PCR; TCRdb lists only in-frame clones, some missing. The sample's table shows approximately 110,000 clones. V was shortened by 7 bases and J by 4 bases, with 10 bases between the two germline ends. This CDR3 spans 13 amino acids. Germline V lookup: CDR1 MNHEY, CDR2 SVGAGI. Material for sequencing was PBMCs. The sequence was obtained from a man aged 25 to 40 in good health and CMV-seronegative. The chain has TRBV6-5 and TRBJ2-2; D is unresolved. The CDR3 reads CASTVPGTGELFF. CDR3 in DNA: TGTGCCAGCACGGTTCCTGGCACCGGGGAGCTGTTTTTT.